Below are 28 T cell receptor beta chains sequenced from a single sample in a study of beta chain features in type 1 diabetes. Findings and caveats of the study: Moderate yet significant TCRB CDR3 shortening was seen in Type 1 diabetes patients in all four CD4+ subsets.

These receptors have no identified antigens. The authors reverse transcribed all of the isolated RNA, so sequencing captured expressed TCRB transcripts. The data were produced by immunoSEQ multiplex PCR, yet TCRdb's version contains in-frame clones alone and is incomplete. The sample carries a few hundred thousand clones, over 8.5% recorded once. The specimen was central memory CD4+ T cells from blood. These receptors were obtained from a man aged 25 to 40 with type 1 diabetes.

This clone came up many times. The V gene is TRBV19, the J gene TRBJ1-5; 7 bases are a match to TRBD1. CDR3 length equals 13 residues. Germline V CDR1 and CDR2: LNHDA, SQIVND (reference sequence). The trim removed 4 bases at V and 7 bases at J, leaving 4 bases unmatched. CDR3 region: CASSKTGLQPQHF. DNA for the CDR3: TGTGCCAGTAGTAAGACAGGGCTACAGCCCCAGCATTTT.

The chain couples TRBV28 to TRBJ2-7, with a weak D call TRBD1 (6 bases). This CDR3 comprises 14 residues. V was cut by 3 bases and J by 5 bases, with 14 bases left in between. Germline CDR1 MDHEN, CDR2 SYDVKM. As DNA, the CDR3 is TGTGCCAGCAGTTTGTCAGGGGCCGCGAACGAGCAGTACTTC. This translates into CASSLSGAANEQYF.

The chain joins TRBV6-5 to TRBJ2-1; no definite D call. The CDR3 contains 12 residues. The germline CDR1 and CDR2 sequences are MNHEY and SVGAGI. V was shortened by 4 bases and J by 4 bases, with 5 bases between the two germline ends. This CDR3 is CASSSEYNEQFF. The CDR3 coding sequence is TGTGCCAGCAGTTCGGAGTACAATGAGCAGTTCTTC.

This clone was detected a few times. The chain links TRBV28 to TRBJ1-2; TRBD1 matches at 7 bases. The germline CDR1 and CDR2 sequences are MDHEN and SYDVKM. CDR3 length: 17 amino acids. With 3 bases clipped from V and 8 bases from J, the junction kept 18 bases outside the gene matches. The CDR3 loop is CASSFGQGGLRVLGYTF. CDR3 DNA sequence: TGTGCCAGCAGTTTTGGGCAGGGGGGCTTACGCGTGCTCGGCTACACCTTC.

The chain couples TRBV29-1 to TRBJ1-2; no reliable D call. CDR1 and CDR2 (germline): SQVTM, ANQGSEA. The CDR3 spans 12 residues. Between the trimmed V and J ends, which lost 4 bases and 7 bases, there was a span of 13 bases. The CDR3 region has the DNA TGCAGCGTTGTTGGACTCCGCTCTGGCTACACCTTC. Its translation: CSVVGLRSGYTF.

The V call is TRBV6-1, the J call TRBJ2-7; 8 bases align to TRBD1. CDR1 is MNHNS, CDR2 SASEGT, per germline. The CDR3 is made up of 13 amino acids. J gave up 1 base and V 6 bases, and 2 bases lay outside the gene matches. CDR3 nucleotides: TGTGCCAGCAGGACAGGGGCTTCCTACGAGCAGTACTTC. It translates to CASRTGASYEQYF.

This chain joins TRBV7-3 and TRBJ2-7; D may be TRBD2 (6 bases). The CDR3 runs to 13 residues. With 5 bases removed from V and 5 bases from J, the gap between germline ends came to 13 bases. Looked up from germline, CDR1 is SGHTA and CDR2 is FQGTGA. The CDR3 spells CASSPGGGNEQYF. CDR3 nucleotides: TGTGCCAGCAGCCCGGGTGGCGGGAACGAGCAGTACTTC.

This chain connects TRBV15 to TRBJ1-5; perhaps TRBD1 as D (5 bases). This CDR3 region has 15 residues. Germline CDR1 is LNHNV and CDR2 is YYDKDF (reference sequence). V was shortened by 1 base and J by 7 bases, with 14 bases between the two germline ends. The CDR3 DNA reads as TGTGCCACCAGCAGAGGAACAGGTGCTGTCCAGCCCCAGCATTTT. This codes for CATSRGTGAVQPQHF. Based on the CDR3 plus reference TRBV15 and TRBJ1-5, the full variable domain is DAMVIQNPRYQVTQFGKPVTLSCSQTLNHNVMYWYQQKSSQAPKLLFHYYDKDFNNEADTPDNFQSRRPNTSFCFLDIRSPGLGDTAMYLCATSRGTGAVQPQHFGDGTRLSIL.

V and J are TRBV21-1 and TRBJ2-7; the table's TRBD1 call for D was not verified on the DNA. TRBV21-1 is tagged as a pseudogene. The CDR3 runs 15 residues. CDR3 amino acids: CASSPWDSKDYEQYF. CDR3 sequence (DNA): TGTGCCAGCAGCCCGTGGGACAGTAAAGACTACGAGCAGTACTTC.

This rearrangement joins TRBV7-9 to TRBJ1-4; D call uncertain. This CDR3 region has 15 residues. The germline V gene has CDR1 SEHNR and CDR2 FQNEAQ (reference sequence). V lost 5 bases and J lost 7, with 17 bases in between. CDR3 loop: CASSLQRVVGEKLFF. The CDR3 bases are TGTGCCAGCAGCCTGCAGAGGGTGGTGGGTGAAAAACTGTTTTTT.

As to this clone: Germline and junction disagree at one end, which may indicate a read error. In DNA, the CDR3 is TGTGCCAGCAGGTTATCAGGGGGCGGCTATGGCTACACCTTC. It codes for CASRLSGGGYGYTF. The J gene is TRBJ1-2, the V gene TRBV27, with 8 bases fitting TRBD1. CDR3 size: 14 residues. Looked up from germline, CDR1 is MNHEY and CDR2 is SMNVEV (reference sequence).

This clone was detected many times. V usage is TRBV2 and J usage is TRBJ2-7, with D perhaps matching TRBD2 (5 bases). CDR1 is SNHLY and CDR2 is FYNNEI in the germline V gene. CDR3 length equals 13 residues. Deletions cut 4 bases from V and 4 bases from J, with 11 bases between. The CDR3 sequence is CASSGDYQYEQYF. CDR3 DNA sequence: TGTGCCAGCAGTGGCGACTATCAATACGAGCAGTACTTC.

There are a few counts of this clone. The V call is TRBV28, the J call TRBJ2-6; D may correspond to TRBD1 or TRBD2 (5 bases each). The CDR3 contains 19 residues. Trimming shortened V by 6 bases and J by 1 base, and 22 bases separated the two germline ends. Germline V gives CDR1 MDHEN, CDR2 SYDVKM. CDR3 nucleotide sequence: TGTGCCAGCAGACCGATGCCGGGACGGAGCCCTTCTGGGGCCAACGTCCTGACTTTC. Residues: CASRPMPGRSPSGANVLTF.

This clone was recorded a few times. V and J are TRBV7-8 and TRBJ1-6; D gene ambiguous. Germline V gene data show CDR1 as SGHVS and CDR2 as FQNEAQ. This CDR3 has 17 amino acids. The V end lost 3 bases, the J end lost 10 bases, and 22 bases lay between the germline ends. The CDR3 spells CASSLISWGQAGSPLHF. CDR3 in DNA: TGTGCCAGCAGCTTGATCTCTTGGGGTCAGGCGGGCTCACCCCTCCACTTT. The whole variable domain, remainder taken from reference TRBV7-8 and TRBJ1-6, is GAGVSQSPRYKVAKRGQDVALRCDPISGHVSLFWYQQALGQGPEFLTYFQNEAQLDKSGLPSDRFFAERPEGSVSTLKIQRTQQEDSAVYLCASSLISWGQAGSPLHFGNGTRLTVT.

In this sample, this clone turned up many times. J is TRBJ2-5 and V is TRBV2, with TRBD2 as a possible D gene (6 bases). The V end lost 4 bases, the J end lost 1 base, and 13 bases lay between the germline ends. The germline gives CDR1 SNHLY, CDR2 FYNNEI. The CDR3 is 15 residues long. CDR3 sequence: CASSVSLAIQETQYF. The CDR3 nucleotides read TGTGCCAGCAGTGTTTCACTAGCTATCCAAGAGACCCAGTACTTC.

V usage is TRBV2 and J usage is TRBJ1-4; weak D call: TRBD1 (6 bases). Trimming cost V 5 bases and J 7 bases, with 14 bases left between them. Germline CDR1 reads SNHLY; CDR2 reads FYNNEI. The CDR3 extends over 14 amino acids. CDR3 bases: TGTGCCAGCAGTCCGGGACAAGCTTTTGAAAAACTGTTTTTT. It yields the protein CASSPGQAFEKLFF.

There are a few counts of this clone. The chain carries TRBV7-8 and TRBJ2-5; D is possibly TRBD1 or TRBD2 (5 bases each). Germline values: CDR1 SGHVS, CDR2 FQNEAQ. The CDR3 consists of 17 residues. Trimming removed 0 bases from V and 1 base from J, with 15 bases in between. CDR3 sequence: CASSLAAWGSSQETQYF. For the CDR3, the DNA is TGTGCCAGCAGCTTAGCAGCGTGGGGGAGCTCCCAAGAGACCCAGTACTTC.

This clone has just a few counts. Possible read error: a much larger clone is one base away. The chain recombines TRBV7-2 with TRBJ2-7; 7 bases are a match to TRBD1. The V and J ends lost 5 bases and 2 bases, in that order; junction bases with no gene match: 3. The CDR3 is 13 residues long. CDR1 is SGHTA and CDR2 is FQGNSA in the germline V gene. The CDR3 region has the DNA TGTGCCAGCAGCCGGGACAGAGCCTACGAGCAGTACTTC. It codes for CASSRDRAYEQYF.

This chain joins TRBV19 and TRBJ2-1, with a possible D match to TRBD2 (5 bases). This CDR3 is 13 amino acids long. Germline lookup yields CDR1 LNHDA and CDR2 SQIVND (reference sequence). The V end lost 6 bases, the J end lost 9 bases, and 15 bases lay between the germline ends. The CDR3 protein is CASSAALASEQFF. The CDR3 DNA sequence: TGTGCCAGTAGCGCCGCCCTAGCCAGTGAGCAGTTCTTC.

On this clone itself: It may be a read error: a sequence one base away is much more abundant. The chain recombines TRBV6-5 with TRBJ2-3; 10 bases are shared with TRBD2. V was pared by 5 bases and J by 3 bases, with 2 bases of the junction left unmatched. Germline V gives CDR1 MNHEY, CDR2 SVGAGI. The CDR3 sequence is 14 residues long. CDR3 coding DNA: TGTGCCAGCAGTCTAGCGGGAGAGACAGATACGCAGTATTTT. Translated, it gives CASSLAGETDTQYF.

This clone was counted ten times or more. The rearrangement uses TRBV6-1 and TRBJ2-3; TRBD1 is a possible D gene (6 bases). The V end was cut by 7 bases, the J end by 4 bases, with 9 bases between. Per germline, CDR1 MNHNS and CDR2 SASEGT. The CDR3 runs to 12 residues. Written as DNA, the CDR3 is TGTGCCAGCACTGAGGGGGCAGATACGCAGTATTTT. Its protein product is CASTEGADTQYF.

This clone was seen more than once but under ten times. The sample has other DNA sequences that encode this CDR3 too. The chain joins TRBV4-2 to TRBJ2-5, with 7 bases identical to TRBD1. CDR3 length equals 14 residues. Germline V gene lookup returns CDR1 LGHNA and CDR2 YNFKEQ. V gave up 1 base and J gave up 5 bases; unmatched junction bases: 4. CDR3 in DNA: TGTGCCAGCAGCCAAGGCTCGGGACAGGAGACCCAGTACTTC. It specifies CASSQGSGQETQYF.

This clone was counted between two and nine times. In nucleotides, the CDR3 is TGTGCCAGCAGTACTCGACAGGCCCCCTCCTACGAGCAGTACTTC. It translates to CASSTRQAPSYEQYF. The chain couples TRBV6-1 to TRBJ2-7; possible D gene TRBD1, 6 bases. CDR3 size: 15 residues. The germline V and J ends were trimmed by 5 bases and 0 bases, with 14 bases remaining between them. Per the germline V gene, CDR1 is MNHNS and CDR2 is SASEGT.

This clone was observed a few times. The rearrangement joins TRBV2 to TRBJ2-7, with D possibly TRBD1 on 6 matching bases. The CDR3 extends over 14 amino acids. From germline, CDR1 is SNHLY and CDR2 FYNNEI. V gave up 5 bases and J gave up 3 bases, with 14 bases separating them. For the CDR3, the DNA is TGTGCCAGCAGTCCCCAGGGGTTGAGCTACGAGCAGTACTTC. This translates into CASSPQGLSYEQYF.

The V call is TRBV19, the J call TRBJ2-2; D not certain. V lost 5 bases, J lost 5 bases, and 9 bases lay in between. CDR1 and CDR2 from the germline V gene are LNHDA and SQIVND (reference sequence). The CDR3 has 13 residues. CDR3 bases: TGTGCCAGTAGTCACGGACGAACCGGGGAGCTGTTTTTT. It translates to CASSHGRTGELFF.

In this sample, this clone turned up many times. As DNA, the CDR3 is TGTGCCAGCAGCAGACCGGGACAGTCTATTCAGTACTTC. Protein sequence: CASSRPGQSIQYF. The chain recombines TRBV28 with TRBJ2-4; 7 positions match TRBD1. The V gene end was trimmed by 6 bases and the J gene end by 10 bases; junction bases not matched to a gene: 9. Germline CDR1 reads MDHEN; CDR2 reads SYDVKM. The CDR3 covers 13 residues.

V usage is TRBV18 and J usage is TRBJ2-5; TRBD2 might be the D (6 bases). In germline, CDR1 is KGHSH, CDR2 LQKENI. The V end was cut by 5 bases, the J end by 2 bases, with 18 bases between. The CDR3 runs to 16 residues. DNA of the CDR3: TGTGCCAGCTCATCTTTGCGGGGAGAGGGGCAAGAGACCCAGTACTTC. As protein: CASSSLRGEGQETQYF.

V gene TRBV10-3 combines with J gene TRBJ1-2; D uncertain. Deletions cut 3 bases from V and 0 bases from J, with 8 bases between. CDR1 is ENHRY, CDR2 SYGVKD, per germline. This CDR3 has 14 residues. The CDR3, as DNA: TGTGCCATCAGTGAAAACCCTACTAACTATGGCTACACCTTC. It specifies CAISENPTNYGYTF.